This T cell receptor (beta chain) is drawn from a study of cytomegalovirus exposure and HLA in healthy donors. Assay used: immunoSEQ multiplex PCR; TCRdb lists only in-frame clones, some missing. Of 100,000 to 150,000 clones in the sample, roughly 89% were seen once. The origin of this receptor is a woman younger than 35 in good health and CMV-seronegative. Material for sequencing was PBMCs.

The DNA of the CDR3 is TGTGCCAGCAGCTTAGGGGCCAGAACGAACACCGGGGAGCTGTTTTTT. Translating it yields CASSLGARTNTGELFF. The rearrangement links TRBV11-2 to TRBJ2-2; no reliable D call. V lost 1 base to trimming and J lost 0 bases, with 9 bases between them. CDR1 and CDR2 from the germline V gene are SGHAT and FQNNGV. The CDR3 covers 16 residues.